These 9 T cell receptor beta chains originate from one sample sequenced in a study of T-cell reconstitution after alpha-beta-depleted transplantation in children. TCRbeta library construction was performed incorporating unique molecular identifiers. TCRdb re-called the PCR reads through MiXCR, storing one row per CDR3 protein. The profile shows around 300,000 distinct CDR3 sequences, around 25% of them singletons. The specimen was PBMCs, mostly from graft donor cells, collected 180 days after TCRalphabeta/CD19-depleted stem cell transplant. All receptors derive from a male patient between 5 and 17 years old who had a stem cell transplant for acute lymphoblastic leukemia, so the T cells may come from the graft donor.

This clonotype was seen a few times. This sequence joins TRBV5-1 and TRBJ1-2, with D maybe TRBD1 (6 bases). The length of the CDR3 is 16 residues. The V end was cut by 1 base, the J end by 1 base, with 14 bases between. CDR1 and CDR2 (germline): SGHRS, YFSETQ. The CDR3 coding sequence is TGCGCCAGCAGCTTGTTCTCGGGGGCGAGTAACTATGGCTACACCTTC. As protein: CASSLFSGASNYGYTF. Complete variable domain (other parts from reference TRBV5-1 and TRBJ1-2): KAGVTQTPRYLIKTRGQQVTLSCSPISGHRSVSWYQQTPGQGLQFLFEYFSETQRNKGNFPGRFSGRQFSNSRSEMNVSTLELGDSALYLCASSLFSGASNYGYTFGSGTRLTVV.

This clonotype came up a few times. The CDR3 reads CASSKIGGQPQHF. The CDR3 DNA is TGTGCCAGCAGCAAAATAGGGGGTCAGCCCCAGCATTTT. The chain uses TRBV5-6 and TRBJ1-5, with a weak D call TRBD1 (6 bases). The CDR3 is 13 residues long. From germline, CDR1 is SGHDT and CDR2 YYEEEE. Trimming stripped 4 bases from V and 6 bases from J, with 11 bases between.

The table lists this clonotype with a few counts. The chain has TRBV6-5 and TRBJ1-3, with 9 bases aligning to TRBD1. V shed 2 bases and J 3 bases; nucleotides not matched to a gene: 5. Germline lookup yields CDR1 MNHEY and CDR2 SVGAGI. The CDR3 has 16 amino acids. The CDR3 is CASSYQGTGSGNTIYF. The CDR3, as DNA: TGTGCCAGCAGTTACCAGGGGACAGGGAGTGGAAACACCATATATTTT.

There are a few counts of this clonotype. This chain connects TRBV5-1 to TRBJ2-1; TRBD2 aligns across 13 bases. Germline V gene data show CDR1 as SGHRS and CDR2 as YFSETQ. The CDR3 extends over 20 amino acids. Losses at the gene ends were 4 bases for V and 6 bases for J; bases not matched to a gene: 19. CDR3 amino acids: CASSPGPTSGRAGRGNEQFF. The CDR3 DNA sequence: TGCGCCAGCAGCCCAGGCCCTACTAGCGGGAGGGCTGGCAGGGGCAATGAGCAGTTCTTC.

In this sample, this clonotype turned up a few times. The V gene is TRBV12-3 or TRBV12-4, the J gene TRBJ1-3; the D gene is possibly TRBD1 (5 bases). V lost 5 bases, J lost 0 bases, and 23 bases lay in between. The CDR3 runs to 19 residues. The DNA of the CDR3 is TGTGCCAGCAGTCCCATAGAGGGGCCCCCTGCCGCCTCTGGAAACACCATATATTTT. Translated: CASSPIEGPPAASGNTIYF.

This clonotype was detected only a few times. This rearrangement joins TRBV5-1 to TRBJ2-5, with 7 bases that match TRBD1. V gave up 4 bases and J gave up 2 bases; unmatched junction bases: 2. CDR1 SGHRS and CDR2 YFSETQ come from the germline V gene. The CDR3 length is 13 residues. The CDR3 nucleotides are TGCGCCAGCAGCGTGGACAGGCAAGAGACCCAGTACTTC. The encoded protein is CASSVDRQETQYF.

The rearrangement links TRBV5-5 to TRBJ1-4; D is ambiguous. V shed 1 base and J shed 8 bases, with 21 bases lying between them. CDR1 SGHKS and CDR2 YYEKEE come from the germline V gene (reference sequence). The CDR3 is 17 amino acids. The CDR3: CASSLRPGRHFYEKLFF. The CDR3 region has the DNA TGTGCCAGCAGCTTGCGCCCGGGGAGGCATTTTTACGAAAAACTGTTTTTT.

This clonotype was recorded a few times. V gene TRBV10-3 combines with J gene TRBJ2-1; the match to TRBD2 covers 14 bases. The CDR3 runs to 17 residues. CDR1 ENHRY and CDR2 SYGVKD come from the germline V gene. V gave up 6 bases and J gave up 7 bases; unmatched junction bases: 11. In nucleotides, the CDR3 is TGTGCCATCAGCCCTAACCTGACTAGCGGGAGGGGAAATGAGCAGTTCTTC. This gives the protein CAISPNLTSGRGNEQFF.

This clonotype occurred many times. J is TRBJ2-1 and V is TRBV5-1; D tentatively reads TRBD1 or TRBD2 (5 bases each). V was clipped by 0 bases and J by 7 bases, with 14 bases between them. The germline V gene has CDR1 SGHRS and CDR2 YFSETQ. The CDR3 runs 15 residues. The CDR3 DNA reads TGCGCCAGCAGCTTGGGGTGGGGCGGGCCTAATGAGCAGTTCTTC. Translated, it gives CASSLGWGGPNEQFF.